Below, 32 T cell receptor beta chains from the same sample are listed, as sequenced in a study of control samples from healthy donors and cancer patients. Here immunoSEQ multiplex PCR was the method, and the copy in TCRdb shows in-frame clones only, minus some. The data show fewer than 200,000 clones, about 94% seen once. The sample taken for sequencing was PBMCs. These receptor sequences come from a man between 60 and 75 years old with colorectal cancer.

The rearrangement links TRBV27 to TRBJ2-1; TRBD2 aligns across 8 bases. The length of the CDR3 is 17 residues. Germline V gene sequence: CDR1 MNHEY, CDR2 SMNVEV (reference sequence). After removal of 5 bases from V and 0 bases from J, the junction contained 9 bases not matched to a gene. DNA for the CDR3: TGTGCCAGCAGTCCAGGACTAGCCGAGAGCTCCTACAATGAGCAGTTCTTC. It specifies CASSPGLAESSYNEQFF.

J is TRBJ1-2 and V is TRBV2, with TRBD1 matching 9 bases. With 6 bases clipped from V and 8 bases from J, the junction kept 7 bases outside the gene matches. The CDR3 totals 13 residues. Germline V gives CDR1 SNHLY, CDR2 FYNNEI. The CDR3 sequence is CASSEGQGRGYTF. CDR3 bases: TGTGCCAGCAGCGAGGGACAGGGTCGAGGCTACACCTTC.

The chain joins TRBV19 to TRBJ2-4; D might be TRBD2 (5 bases). The ends were cut back, 4 bases at V and 7 bases at J, with 14 bases in the middle. The CDR3 spans 14 residues. The germline CDR1 and CDR2 sequences are LNHDA and SQIVND (reference sequence). CDR3 nucleotide sequence: TGTGCCAGTAGTACTGCGGGTACCCCGAACATTCAGTACTTC. It codes for CASSTAGTPNIQYF.

The V and J genes are TRBV2 and TRBJ2-1; 8 bases line up with TRBD1. Germline trimming cut 5 bases from V and 2 bases from J; bases unmatched to any gene: 11. Germline assignment: CDR1 SNHLY and CDR2 FYNNEI. This CDR3 region has 17 residues. CDR3 residues: CASSSGWRTGPYNEQFF. CDR3 coding DNA: TGTGCCAGCAGTTCCGGATGGCGGACAGGGCCCTACAATGAGCAGTTCTTC.

J is TRBJ2-5 and V is TRBV28, with 9 bases that match TRBD1. Germline-derived CDR1 and CDR2 are MDHEN and SYDVKM. The V segment lost 3 bases and the J segment 7 bases; nucleotides outside the gene matches: 12. The CDR3 is 16 amino acids. CDR3 nucleotides: TGTGCCAGCAGTTTGGAAACCGGGACAGGGATTGCGACCCAGTACTTC. The encoded protein is CASSLETGTGIATQYF.

The V gene is TRBV9, the J gene TRBJ1-2; D unresolved. With 5 bases removed from V and 6 bases from J, the gap between germline ends came to 14 bases. CDR3 size: 13 residues. Germline V gene lookup returns CDR1 SGDLS and CDR2 YYNGEE. This chain's CDR3 is CASSPTPGDGYTF. CDR3 nucleotide sequence: TGTGCCAGCAGTCCCACCCCAGGAGATGGCTACACCTTC.

The chain has TRBV11-2 and TRBJ1-5; TRBD1 matches 8 bases. The CDR3 covers 15 residues. V dropped 4 bases and J dropped 0; count of bases not matched to a gene: 2. Germline lookup yields CDR1 SGHAT and CDR2 FQNNGV. The CDR3 region is CASSYRGYSNQPQHF. The CDR3 DNA follows: TGTGCCAGCAGCTACAGGGGGTATAGCAATCAGCCCCAGCATTTT.

The chain combines TRBV6-5 with TRBJ2-7; no clear D. The CDR3 has 14 amino acids. Germline loops: CDR1 MNHEY, CDR2 SVGAGI. With 2 bases removed from V and 4 bases from J, the gap between germline ends came to 12 bases. CDR3 sequence reads: CASSYQGSQYEQYF. The CDR3 bases are TGTGCCAGCAGTTACCAAGGATCTCAATACGAGCAGTACTTC.

The V call is TRBV6-5, the J call TRBJ1-6; 9 bases line up with TRBD1. This CDR3 is 15 amino acids long. With V trimmed by 2 bases and J by 6 bases, 2 bases remained unmatched. The germline gives CDR1 MNHEY, CDR2 SVGAGI. CDR3 in amino acids: CASSYGTGLNSPLHF. In DNA, the CDR3 is TGTGCCAGCAGTTACGGGACAGGGCTTAATTCACCCCTCCACTTT.

V and J are TRBV27 and TRBJ1-2, with 8 bases identical to TRBD1. The CDR3 has 18 amino acids. V lost 8 bases, J lost 4 bases, and 21 bases stayed unmatched. Germline CDR1 is MNHEY and CDR2 is SMNVEV (reference sequence). CDR3 coding DNA: TGTGCCAGCTCCCTTCTCGGGCAGGGGGCCGGGTCTACCTATGGCTACACCTTC. Protein sequence: CASSLLGQGAGSTYGYTF.

V usage is TRBV4-1 and J usage is TRBJ1-2, with TRBD1 identical over 12 bases. The CDR3 extends over 16 amino acids. Germline-derived CDR1 and CDR2 are MGHRA and YSYEKL. The ends lost 1 base at V and 8 bases at J; junction bases unmatched: 8. The chain's CDR3 is CASSQAPGQGARGYTF. The CDR3 DNA follows: TGCGCCAGCAGCCAAGCCCCGGGACAGGGGGCAAGGGGCTACACCTTC.

The chain joins TRBV19 to TRBJ1-4; D perhaps matches TRBD1 (6 bases). V lost 3 bases to trimming and J lost 0 bases, with 11 bases between them. The germline CDR1 and CDR2 sequences are LNHDA and SQIVND (reference sequence). The CDR3 sequence is 16 residues long. The CDR3 bases are TGTGCCAGTAGTATCTTGGGGGCCGCAACTAATGAAAAACTGTTTTTT. It codes for CASSILGAATNEKLFF.

The genes are TRBV29-1 and TRBJ1-3; the match to TRBD1 covers 8 bases. The CDR3 contains 17 residues. The V and J ends lost 5 bases and 7 bases, in that order; junction bases with no gene match: 19. Germline V lookup: CDR1 SQVTM, CDR2 ANQGSEA. DNA of the CDR3: TGCAGCGTTCCGGGACAGGATAGTTTTTACTTATGGAACACCATATATTTT. As protein: CSVPGQDSFYLWNTIYF. Using reference TRBV29-1 and TRBJ1-3 for the parts outside the CDR3, the full variable domain is SAVISQKPSRDICQRGTSLTIQCQVDSQVTMMFWYRQQPGQSLTLIATANQGSEATYESGFVIDKFPISRPNLTFSTLTVSNMSPEDSSIYLCSVPGQDSFYLWNTIYFGEGSWLTVV.

Written as DNA, the CDR3 is TGTGCCAGCAGTTACTCGGGTCAGACAGTTGATCAGCCCCAGCATTTT. Amino acid sequence: CASSYSGQTVDQPQHF. The chain links TRBV6-2 or TRBV6-3 to TRBJ1-5; weak D call: TRBD1 (5 bases). The V end lost 0 bases, the J end lost 5 bases, and 14 bases lay between the germline ends. The CDR3 consists of 16 residues. In germline, CDR1 is MNHEY, CDR2 SVGEGT.

The chain recombines TRBV7-6 with TRBJ2-5, with D possibly called TRBD1 or TRBD2 (6 bases each). The V end lost 4 bases, the J end lost 2 bases, and 17 bases lay between the germline ends. This CDR3 contains 16 residues. CDR1 is SGHVS and CDR2 is FNYEAQ in the germline V gene. CDR3 sequence: CASSWGPGDPQETQYF. The DNA of the CDR3 is TGTGCCAGCAGCTGGGGGCCGGGGGACCCGCAAGAGACCCAGTACTTC.

The CDR3 DNA sequence: TGTGCCAGCAGCTTGGTGCAGGGTGGCACAGATACGCAGTATTTT. This sequence encodes CASSLVQGGTDTQYF. V usage is TRBV5-4 and J usage is TRBJ2-3; TRBD1 is a possible D gene (5 bases). Deletions cut 0 bases from V and 1 base from J, with 9 bases between. The CDR3 contains 15 residues. Germline lookup yields CDR1 SGHNT and CDR2 YYREEE (reference sequence).

This clone was detected a few times. J is TRBJ2-7 and V is TRBV4-1; TRBD1 agrees at 8 bases. The V and J ends lost 3 bases and 3 bases, in that order; junction bases with no gene match: 13. CDR1 and CDR2 (germline): MGHRA, YSYEKL. This CDR3 has 17 residues. The CDR3 DNA follows: TGCGCCAGCAGCCAGGCCGGACAGGGTGAAGATATCTACGAGCAGTACTTC. Translation: CASSQAGQGEDIYEQYF.

This rearrangement joins TRBV7-8 to TRBJ2-2; D could derive from TRBD1 or TRBD2 (5 bases each). The CDR3 runs 15 residues. V was cut by 5 bases and J by 0 bases, with 10 bases left in between. Germline V gene data show CDR1 as SGHVS and CDR2 as FQNEAQ. The CDR3 protein is CASSRGPTNTGELFF. In nucleotides, the CDR3 is TGTGCCAGCAGCCGGGGACCGACGAACACCGGGGAGCTGTTTTTT.

The rearrangement uses TRBV3-1 (or the pseudogene TRBV3-2) and TRBJ1-2, with TRBD1 as a possible D gene (6 bases). Looked up from germline, CDR1 is LGHDT and CDR2 is YNNKEL (reference sequence). This CDR3 spans 17 amino acids. V dropped 2 bases and J dropped 1 base, with 17 bases sitting between them. The CDR3 region is CASSQWKLGQINYGYTF. The CDR3 DNA follows: TGTGCCAGCAGCCAATGGAAACTCGGACAGATTAACTATGGCTACACCTTC.

This chain connects TRBV3-1 (or the pseudogene TRBV3-2) to TRBJ1-5; TRBD1 aligns across 8 bases. Germline CDR1 reads LGHDT; CDR2 reads YNNKEL (reference sequence). The V gene end was trimmed by 3 bases and the J gene end by 4 bases; junction bases not matched to a gene: 5. This CDR3 contains 15 residues. The CDR3 is CASSQRGQVNQPQHF. DNA for the CDR3: TGTGCCAGCAGCCAGAGGGGACAGGTAAATCAGCCCCAGCATTTT.

This clone is a singleton in its sample. J is TRBJ2-3 and V is TRBV5-1, with no clear D. This CDR3 region has 15 residues. Per the germline V gene, CDR1 is SGHRS and CDR2 is YFSETQ. V lost 0 bases, J lost 3 bases, and 11 bases lay in between. The CDR3 spells CASSLVGQVTDTQYF. CDR3 sequence (DNA): TGCGCCAGCAGCTTGGTAGGGCAGGTAACAGATACGCAGTATTTT.

This chain joins TRBV6-5 and TRBJ2-7, with TRBD2 identical over 7 bases. Germline V gene lookup returns CDR1 MNHEY and CDR2 SVGAGI. CDR3 length equals 11 residues. Losses at the gene ends were 6 bases for V and 5 bases for J; bases not matched to a gene: 1. The DNA for the CDR3 is TGTGCCAGCAGGGGGGGGGACGAGCAGTACTTC. Translated, it gives CASRGGDEQYF.

This clone was seen at least ten times. CDR3 loop: CASSQDPAGSPEKLFF. CDR3 bases: TGCGCCAGCAGCCAAGATCCGGCAGGGTCCCCTGAAAAACTGTTTTTT. The chain is built from TRBV4-1 and TRBJ1-4, with D tentatively TRBD1 (5 bases). V was cut by 0 bases and J by 7 bases, with 15 bases left in between. The CDR3 loop spans 16 amino acids. Germline values: CDR1 MGHRA, CDR2 YSYEKL.

The chain combines TRBV10-3 with TRBJ1-1; 11 bases are a match to TRBD1. J was trimmed by 6 bases and V by 6 bases; bases with no gene match: 3. There are 13 residues in the CDR3. Germline CDR1 ENHRY, CDR2 SYGVKD. In nucleotides, the CDR3 is TGTGCCATCAGAGGGACAGGGGGGGCTGAAGCTTTCTTT. Translation: CAIRGTGGAEAFF.

The chain combines TRBV3-1 (or the pseudogene TRBV3-2) with TRBJ2-1, with a tentative D call TRBD2 (5 bases). Trimming shortened V by 4 bases and J by 5 bases, and 15 bases separated the two germline ends. The CDR3 spans 15 residues. Per the germline V gene, CDR1 is LGHDT and CDR2 is YNNKEL (reference sequence). The CDR3 DNA reads TGTGCCAGCAGCCTCTTCCGAGGAGCGGACAATGAGCAGTTCTTC. Residues: CASSLFRGADNEQFF.

The chain joins TRBV5-1 to TRBJ1-1; TRBD1 aligns across 7 bases. This CDR3 has 13 residues. J lost 3 bases, V lost 6 bases, and 5 bases had no gene match. CDR1 is SGHRS, CDR2 YFSETQ, per germline. This chain's CDR3 is CASTPTGYTEAFF. The CDR3 DNA sequence: TGCGCCAGCACCCCGACAGGGTACACTGAAGCTTTCTTT. The complete variable domain, with remaining parts taken from reference TRBV5-1 and TRBJ1-1, reads KAGVTQTPRYLIKTRGQQVTLSCSPISGHRSVSWYQQTPGQGLQFLFEYFSETQRNKGNFPGRFSGRQFSNSRSEMNVSTLELGDSALYLCASTPTGYTEAFFGQGTRLTVV.

This CDR3 is CASSRDRGIGKLFF. The CDR3 DNA sequence: TGTGCCAGTAGTAGGGACAGGGGAATAGGAAAACTGTTTTTT. The J gene is TRBJ1-4, the V gene TRBV19; 10 bases are shared with TRBD1. V was clipped by 4 bases and J by 10 bases; unmatched bases: 6. This CDR3 comprises 14 residues. Germline V gene lookup returns CDR1 LNHDA and CDR2 SQIVND (reference sequence).

The chain links TRBV6-2 or TRBV6-3 to TRBJ2-3; possibly TRBD1 for D (6 bases). Trimming removed 5 bases from V and 2 bases from J, with 14 bases in between. The CDR3 has 15 amino acids. The germline CDR1 and CDR2 sequences are MNHEY and SVGEGT. The CDR3 DNA follows: TGTGCCAGCAGTCCCTGGGGACAAACCACAGATACGCAGTATTTT. Residues: CASSPWGQTTDTQYF.

J is TRBJ1-4 and V is TRBV3-1 (or the pseudogene TRBV3-2), with D tentatively TRBD1 (6 bases). The V gene's germline CDR1 is LGHDT and CDR2 YNNKEL (reference sequence). V lost 4 bases to trimming and J lost 4 bases, with 19 bases between them. The CDR3 is 17 amino acids. CDR3 region: CASSPEISTGRNEKLFF. The CDR3 DNA reads TGTGCCAGCAGCCCAGAAATATCGACAGGCCGTAATGAAAAACTGTTTTTT.

J is TRBJ2-3 and V is TRBV5-1; 7 bases map to TRBD1. Looked up from germline, CDR1 is SGHRS and CDR2 is YFSETQ. Trimming removed 0 bases from V and 1 base from J; junction bases left unmatched: 2. The CDR3 sequence is 15 residues long. CDR3 bases: TGCGCCAGCAGCTTGGACAGGGGAGGCACAGATACGCAGTATTTT. Its translation is CASSLDRGGTDTQYF.

This clone was picked up a small number of times. The CDR3 protein is CASSEHPYEQYF. The CDR3 DNA is TGTGCCAGCAGTGAACACCCTTACGAGCAGTACTTC. This rearrangement joins TRBV6-1 to TRBJ2-7; D unclear. CDR1 and CDR2 (germline): MNHNS, SASEGT. Trimming removed 2 bases from V and 4 bases from J, with 6 bases in between. The length of the CDR3 is 12 residues.

V usage is TRBV3-1 (or the pseudogene TRBV3-2) and J usage is TRBJ1-5; D is unclear. The germline V and J ends were trimmed by 1 base and 5 bases, with 6 bases remaining between them. The CDR3 runs 13 residues. Germline CDR1 reads LGHDT; CDR2 reads YNNKEL (reference sequence). Written as DNA, the CDR3 is TGTGCCAGCAGCCAAGGGGTTGATCAGCCCCAGCATTTT. Its translation: CASSQGVDQPQHF.